This T cell receptor beta chain was sequenced during a study of blood T cell repertoires in COVID-19. Original data processing: Estimates of nucleated cell counts were drawn from the amplification of reference gene primers. Libraries were prepared by immunoSEQ multiplex PCR; TCRdb keeps only in-frame clonotypes and omits some of them. The V and J calls and clone size come from that table; D and trimming were worked out from the DNA. This repertoire shows around 64,000 clones, around 87% found once; its top ten account for approximately 11%. The material sequenced was peripheral blood. The clonotype was recovered from a woman between 18 and 30 years old with acute or convalescent COVID-19.

The CDR3 is CASSRAAGQNSGNTIYF. The CDR3 coding sequence is TGCGCCAGCAGCCGCGCTGCGGGACAGAACTCTGGAAACACCATATATTTT. V and J are TRBV4-1 and TRBJ1-3; 7 nucleotides line up with TRBD1. With 4 bases clipped from V and 0 bases from J, the junction kept 9 bases outside the gene matches. The CDR3 loop spans 17 amino acids. Germline V gives CDR1 MGHRA, CDR2 YSYEKL.